The present entry profiles one T cell receptor beta chain with its context. These data originate in a study of cytomegalovirus exposure and HLA in healthy donors. The protocol was immunoSEQ multiplex PCR, while the TCRdb copy is restricted to in-frame clones and leaves out a portion. In the table there are roughly 140,000 clones, roughly nine tenths of which are singletons. The length of the CDR3 is 14 residues. Germline trimming cut 8 bases from V and 4 bases from J; bases unmatched to any gene: 10. CDR1 and CDR2 from the germline V gene are MNHEY and SMNVEV (reference sequence). The chain has TRBV27 and TRBJ2-7; 8 bases line up with TRBD1. The sequencing input was PBMCs. The TCR originated in a man aged 18-30 years in good health and CMV-seronegative. This CDR3 reads CASGPGGVSYEQYF. The CDR3 nucleotides read TGTGCCAGCGGGCCAGGGGGCGTCTCGTACGAGCAGTACTTC.